This TCR beta chain came from a study of beta chain features in type 1 diabetes. The study, taken as a whole, reports: A moderate, significant TCRB CDR3 shortening appeared in type 1 diabetes across four CD4+ subsets. Whether TCRB rearrangement is influenced by HLA type went unresolved here. Insertion counts at VDJ junctions were lower in type 1 diabetes patients, who also showed more deletions there.

Of the isolated RNA, all was reverse transcribed, and so the sequenced material was expressed TCRB transcripts. Profiling relied on immunoSEQ multiplex PCR, and the TCRdb table lists in-frame clones only, not all of them. The sample shows 350,000 to 400,000 clones, around 16% of them seen only once. The CDR3 consists of 15 residues. Per the germline V gene, CDR1 is SNHLY and CDR2 is FYNNEI. Trimming left V 4 bases short and J 3 bases short, with 14 bases between. The single heparinised draw taken from each donor contained approximately 100 mL of blood on average. About this clone: As yet, its antigen is unknown.

The sequence derives from a woman aged 18-29 years in good health. The chain combines TRBV2 with TRBJ2-3; D uncertain. Sequencing was carried out using naive CD4+ T cells from blood. The CDR3 sequence: CASSGRSPSTDTQYF. In DNA form, the CDR3 reads TGTGCCAGCAGTGGAAGGTCGCCTAGTACAGATACGCAGTATTTT.